The clone carrying this TCR beta chain came up many times. Its antigen remains unidentified. The data derive from a study of early T cells in non-severe SARS-CoV-2 infection. Turning to the study itself: Alpha and beta chains were unpaired, from unsorted whole-blood bulk RNA. Study-level points and caveats: There was a bias toward anti-spike CD8 responses in VDJdb matching, which missed private and CD4 specificities.

This CDR3 is built from 16 residues. Germline V gene lookup returns CDR1 DFQATT and CDR2 SNEGSKA (reference sequence). J lost 4 bases, V lost 1 base, and 8 bases had no gene match. Unique molecular identifiers (one per individual cDNA molecule) were attached. TCRdb itself ran the 5' RACE reads through MiXCR, one entry per CDR3 protein. The sample consists of approximately 81,000 distinct CDR3 sequences, about an eighth of them appearing once. This receptor was obtained from an adult who was a healthcare worker with PCR-confirmed SARS-CoV-2 infection or an uninfected control (not recorded which). Sequences were obtained from whole blood. The rearrangement uses TRBV20-1 and TRBJ2-2, with 8 positions matching TRBD1. CDR3 bases: TGCAGTGCTAGAGGGACGGGACAGGCACTCACCGGGGAGCTGTTTTTT. It is translated as CSARGTGQALTGELFF.